What follows is one T cell receptor beta chain and its context. No antigen is known for it. Other DNA sequences in this specimen translate into the identical CDR3. The protocol was immunoSEQ multiplex PCR, while the TCRdb copy is restricted to in-frame clones and leaves out a portion. The table records 2 million to 2.5 million clones, 80% to 95% of them present only once. This sample was taken from a study of shared clonotypes between healthy human individuals. Whole-study results and caveats: On the whole, naive subsets had larger estimated richness than memory subsets had.

The length of the CDR3 is 12 residues. Germline assignment: CDR1 MNHEY and CDR2 SVGAGI. Trimming shortened V by 4 bases and J by 4 bases, and 7 bases separated the two germline ends. Caucasian adults living in Nashville, Tennessee, provided all samples. CD4+ cells were split into CD45RA+ naive and CD45RA-negative memory subsets. This TCR came from a man in his late teens or twenties in good health. Some clones in this sample may be carry-over from other donors' samples. This sequence joins TRBV6-5 and TRBJ1-1; D remains unclear. Material for sequencing was naive CD4+ T cells from PBMCs. Subset reported: CD45RA+ positively selected. Here the CDR3 DNA reads TGTGCCAGCAGTTCTACGACCACTGAAGCTTTCTTT. Amino acids: CASSSTTTEAFF.